The clone carrying this T cell receptor beta chain has just a few counts. What it binds is not known. Generated by immunoSEQ multiplex PCR, the TCRdb table keeps only in-frame clones and is missing some. Here the sample spans 150,000 to 180,000 clones, 75% to 90% being singletons. The record originates from a study of cytomegalovirus exposure and HLA in healthy donors. Whole-study results and caveats: For most TCR sequences rarity was the rule, although some public TCRs occurred in many donors. According to a subsequent analysis, TCR clusters from the first cohort were inclined to appear together in the roughly 110 validation repertoires.

Separate from the approximately 670-subject first cohort was the approximately 120-subject validation cohort, to which the donors belonged. CDR3 length: 15 amino acids. The trim removed 5 bases at V and 4 bases at J, leaving 6 bases unmatched. Germline values: CDR1 MNHEY, CDR2 SMNVEV (reference sequence). This clonotype was obtained from a man younger than 30 in good health and CMV-seropositive. The V call is TRBV27, the J call TRBJ1-5; 9 nucleotides line up with TRBD1. Source material: PBMCs. CDR3 sequence (DNA): TGTGCCAGCAGTGCTGGGACAGGGCGGAATCAGCCCCAGCATTTT. It encodes CASSAGTGRNQPQHF.